A selection of T cell receptor beta chains follows, all from one sample in a study of blood T cell repertoires in COVID-19. Repertoires were generated with immunoSEQ multiplex PCR, while TCRdb's copy carries only in-frame clones and drops some. The data hold more than 95,000 clones, with 75% to 90% observed a single time. Sequenced sample: peripheral blood. The receptors here all came from a man in his thirties or forties with acute or convalescent COVID-19. CDR3s include the opening cysteine and the closing phenylalanine or tryptophan. A D gene is named only where the DNA matches it firmly. Not all rows give a size; the values are once, few, many and, for expanded clones, a class.

13,TRBJ1-3,TRBV5-1,.,.,TGCGCCAGCACCCCAGGGGAAGGGCACACCATATATTTT,CASTPGEGHTIYF
18,TRBJ2-1,TRBV30,.,.,TGTGCCTGGAAGGAGGGATCGGTGATTAGGAGCTCCTACAATGAGCAGTTCTTC,CAWKEGSVIRSSYNEQFF
15,TRBJ2-2,TRBV7-8,.,.,TGTGCCAGCAGCCCCACAGACAGTCGCACCGGGGAGCTGTTTTTT,CASSPTDSRTGELFF
13,TRBJ1-2,TRBV30,TRBD1,.,TGTGCCTGGAGTGTAGGGGACAGCTATGGCTACACCTTC,CAWSVGDSYGYTF
13,TRBJ1-3,TRBV5-1,.,.,TGCGCCAGCAGCTCTCTCTCTGGAAACACCATATATTTT,CASSSLSGNTIYF
14,TRBJ2-5,TRBV3-1/TRBV3-2,TRBD1,.,TGTGCCAGCAGCGGAGGACAGGGCAAAGAGACCCAGTACTTC,CASSGGQGKETQYF
15,TRBJ2-3,TRBV19,.,.,TGTGCCAGTAGTATCGTGGCGGGGGCCACAGATACGCAGTATTTT,CASSIVAGATDTQYF
17,TRBJ1-1,TRBV4-2,TRBD1,once,TGTGCCAGCAGCCAATTTGGACAGGGGTCGGCTAACACTGAAGCTTTCTTT,CASSQFGQGSANTEAFF
18,TRBJ2-2,TRBV25-1,TRBD2,once,TGTGCCAGCAGTAAACCGGGACTAGCGGGAGGGCCCATCGGGGAGCTGTTTTTT,CASSKPGLAGGPIGELFF
16,TRBJ2-1,TRBV21-1,.,.,TGTGCCAGCACCTCACTAGCGGGAGGAATTTACAATGAGCAGTTCTTC,CASTSLAGGIYNEQFF
17,TRBJ1-5,TRBV12-5,.,.,TGTGCTAGTGGCCCCGGGACTTGGGCAAATAGCAATCAGCCCCAGCATTTT,CASGPGTWANSNQPQHF
14,TRBJ2-7,TRBV6-5,.,.,TGTGCCAGCAGTTTGGGGGGTCCGTCGGGCGAGCAGTACTTC,CASSLGGPSGEQYF
15,TRBJ1-1,TRBV11-3,TRBD1,once,TGTGCCAGCAGCTTAGGTGGGGACAGAGTCCCTGAAGCTTTCTTT,CASSLGGDRVPEAFF
16,TRBJ1-6,TRBV6-5,.,.,TGTGCCAGCAGTTACTCGAAAGGCACAGCAAATTCACCCCTCCACTTT,CASSYSKGTANSPLHF
14,TRBJ1-6,TRBV7-9,.,few,TGTGCCAGCAGCTCAGGACGGGGAAATTCACCCCTCCACTTT,CASSSGRGNSPLHF
15,TRBJ1-5,TRBV28,.,.,TGTGCCAGCAGTTTATATACAGGGTGGGGTCAGCCCCAGCATTTT,CASSLYTGWGQPQHF
14,TRBJ1-1,TRBV5-1,.,.,TGCGCCAGCAGCTTGTCTCGGGGGTGGACTGAAGCTTTCTTT,CASSLSRGWTEAFF
15,TRBJ2-2,TRBV11-2,TRBD2,few,TGTGCCAGCAGCCCACTAGCGGGAGGGGTCGGGGAGCTGTTTTTT,CASSPLAGGVGELFF
15,TRBJ2-3,TRBV18,.,once,TGTGCCAGCTCACCCGGGGGGCCGAACACAGATACGCAGTATTTT,CASSPGGPNTDTQYF
15,TRBJ2-1,TRBV5-1,.,.,TGCGCCAGCAGCTTCGCCAGGGGCTCGGGCAATGAGCAGTTCTTC,CASSFARGSGNEQFF
12,TRBJ2-2,TRBV11-3,TRBD2,.,TGTGCCAGCCGGGAGGGAGGCGGGGAGCTGTTTTTT,CASREGGGELFF
19,TRBJ2-2,TRBV12-5,TRBD2,.,TGTGCTAGTGGCCCCGGGGCTAGCGGGAAAAACATGAACACCGGGGAGCTGTTTTTT,CASGPGASGKNMNTGELFF
14,TRBJ2-5,TRBV7-9,.,once,TGTGCCAGCAGCCTCCACAGAAACCAAGAGACCCAGTACTTC,CASSLHRNQETQYF
16,TRBJ2-5,TRBV5-4,TRBD2,.,TGTGCCAGCAGCTCCATTAAGACTAGCGGCAGGGAGACCCAGTACTTC,CASSSIKTSGRETQYF
14,TRBJ1-3,TRBV6-1,.,few,TGTGCCAGCAGTGAAGGCAGGGTCGGAAACAGGGTATATTTT,CASSEGRVGNRVYF
16,TRBJ2-2,TRBV2,.,once,TGTGCCAGCAGTGATTTGGACAAGGGCTCGGCCGGGGAGCTGTTTTTT,CASSDLDKGSAGELFF
19,TRBJ2-7,TRBV7-9,TRBD2,.,TGTGCCAGCAGCTTAGAATTGGAGCGGGGACTAGCGGACACTCACGAGCAGTACTTC,CASSLELERGLADTHEQYF
17,TRBJ1-2,TRBV11-2,TRBD1,.,TGTGCCAGCAGCTTTTACCGGGACAGAATTATACTGTATGGCTACACCTTC,CASSFYRDRIILYGYTF
15,TRBJ1-5,TRBV6-2/TRBV6-3,.,.,TGTGCCAGCAGTCGGGACAACAATAGCAATCAGCCCCAGCATTTT,CASSRDNNSNQPQHF
13,TRBJ1-5,TRBV19,TRBD1,once,TGTGCCAGTAGGGACAGGGACAATCAGCCCCAGCATTTT,CASRDRDNQPQHF
17,TRBJ1-4,TRBV27,.,.,TGTGCCAGCAGTTTATTGCGGCCTTTGGGGGGTGAGGAAAAACTGTTTTTT,CASSLLRPLGGEEKLFF
15,TRBJ1-6,TRBV9,TRBD1,.,TGTGCCAGCAGCGTAGAGGGACAGGGAGATTCACCCCTCCACTTT,CASSVEGQGDSPLHF
15,TRBJ2-5,TRBV27,TRBD1,once,TGTGCCAGCAGTACCTATCAGGGGGCGCCAGAGACCCAGTACTTC,CASSTYQGAPETQYF
17,TRBJ2-2,TRBV7-2,.,.,TGTGCCAGCAGCTTAGTTGGCGGGGTCCTTAACACCGGGGAGCTGTTTTTT,CASSLVGGVLNTGELFF
15,TRBJ2-1,TRBV5-4,.,.,TGTGCCAGCAGCTCTGTCCCGGGGAGCTACAATGAGCAGTTCTTC,CASSSVPGSYNEQFF
14,TRBJ1-4,TRBV27,TRBD1,.,TGTGCCAGCAGTTTGACAGGGGGGTATGAAAAACTGTTTTTT,CASSLTGGYEKLFF
13,TRBJ2-7,TRBV30,.,.,TGTGCCTGGGCTCTAGCTGCTCTAGGCGAGCAGTACTTC,CAWALAALGEQYF
15,TRBJ1-4,TRBV9,TRBD1,.,TGTGCCAGCAGACAGGGGGATGCAACTAATGAAAAACTGTTTTTT,CASRQGDATNEKLFF
14,TRBJ1-2,TRBV7-8,.,once,TGTGCCAGCAGCCTCGCAGGGGATAACTATGGCTACACCTTC,CASSLAGDNYGYTF
17,TRBJ1-3,TRBV4-2,.,.,TGTGCCAGCAGCCAAGACAGGGGTTACAACTCTGGAAACACCATATATTTT,CASSQDRGYNSGNTIYF
15,TRBJ1-5,TRBV27,TRBD1,few,TGTGCCAGCAGCAGGGACAGGGCTAGCAATCAGCCCCAGCATTTT,CASSRDRASNQPQHF
16,TRBJ2-2,TRBV10-1,TRBD2,.,TGCGCCAGCAGTGTTGGTCTAGCGGGGAACACCGGGGAGCTGTTTTTT,CASSVGLAGNTGELFF
16,TRBJ2-3,TRBV6-5,.,once,TGTGCCAGCAGTTACGGTCTGGCGGGGCGGACAGATACGCAGTATTTT,CASSYGLAGRTDTQYF
10,TRBJ1-1,TRBV25-1,.,.,TGTGCCAGCATGTCGGGTGAAGCTTTCTTT,CASMSGEAFF
14,TRBJ2-1,TRBV5-4,.,.,TGTGCCAGCAGCTTGCGGCTAGACGACAATGAGCAGTTCTTC,CASSLRLDDNEQFF
15,TRBJ1-4,TRBV30,.,.,TGTGCCTGGAGTAGGGGCAGGGTTCCTAATGAAAAACTGTTTTTT,CAWSRGRVPNEKLFF
16,TRBJ2-6,TRBV27,.,.,TGTGCCAGCAGTTTCCTCGACAGCTCTGGGGCCAACGTCCTGACTTTC,CASSFLDSSGANVLTF
13,TRBJ1-2,TRBV19,.,.,TGTGCCAGTTACCGGGACTCTGAATATGGCTACACCTTC,CASYRDSEYGYTF
17,TRBJ1-1,TRBV6-2/TRBV6-3,TRBD1,.,TGTGCCAGCAGTTCTCGGACAGGGTTGGTTTTGGGCACTGAAGCTTTCTTT,CASSSRTGLVLGTEAFF
14,TRBJ1-4,TRBV4-2,TRBD1,few,TGTGCCAGCAGCCAACGACAGGGGACTGAAAAACTGTTTTTT,CASSQRQGTEKLFF